One sample yielded the 20 T cell receptor beta chains listed below, sequenced in a study of beta chain features in type 1 diabetes (dated by TCRdb to the late 2010s). The method was the immunoSEQ multiplex PCR assay. The High Capacity cDNA Reverse Transcription Kit was used to reverse transcribe all of the isolated RNA, meaning that expressed TCRB transcripts were what got sequenced. TCRdb took this table from immuneACCESS and kept in-frame rearrangements with V and J called. Such tables lack part of the clones; where checked against another copy, unresolved V genes explain under half of the gap, and the rest is unexplained. Recorded for this sample are roughly 330,000 clones; 13% of them occurred a single time. 0.015% of the sample is taken by the ten largest. What the study reported, not specific to this receptor: In all four CD4+ subsets, TCRB CDR3 length was moderately but significantly shorter in type 1 diabetes patients.

No antigen is known for these receptors. Sequenced input: naive CD4+ T cells from blood. Interpreted using the paper, the cell subset or site label stands for: true naive CD4+ T cells. Receptors were obtained from a woman aged 18-35 years with type 1 diabetes.

As for this clone: This specimen includes other DNA sequences encoding the same CDR3. V usage is TRBV27 and J usage is TRBJ2-7, with 12 bases aligning to TRBD2. Germline lookup yields CDR1 MNHEY and CDR2 SMNVEV (reference sequence). The junction had 5 bases not matched to a gene; V was cut back by 8 bases and J by 3 bases. This CDR3 comprises 14 residues. This CDR3 reads CASRGLAGSYEQYF. CDR3 in DNA: TGTGCCAGCCGTGGACTAGCGGGGAGCTACGAGCAGTACTTC.

This clone turned up a few times. The chain employs TRBV29-1 and TRBJ2-7; TRBD1 is a possible D gene (8 bases). V lost 6 bases and J lost 5, with 17 bases in between. This CDR3 has 13 amino acids. Germline assignment: CDR1 SQVTM and CDR2 ANQGSEA. The DNA for the CDR3 is TGCAGCGTAGCACAGGGGGGGAGGAACGAGCAGTACTTC. Translation gives CSVAQGGRNEQYF.

In its sample, this clone was seen a few times. The genes are TRBV11-1 and TRBJ2-1; maybe TRBD2 (5 bases). Trimming took off 3 bases at V and 3 bases at J, with 12 bases between the two ends. CDR3 length equals 15 residues. Germline V gene lookup returns CDR1 SGHAT and CDR2 FQDESV (reference sequence). CDR3 sequence reads: CASSFGSGNYNEQFF. The CDR3, as DNA: TGTGCCAGCAGCTTTGGCAGCGGAAACTACAATGAGCAGTTCTTC.

The J gene is TRBJ2-1, the V gene TRBV25-1, with D perhaps TRBD2 (6 bases). The CDR3 runs 16 residues. The germline V gene has CDR1 MGHDK and CDR2 SYGVNS. V lost 2 bases to trimming and J lost 7 bases, with 18 bases between them. The CDR3: CASSENGLALRNEQFF. DNA of the CDR3: TGTGCCAGCAGTGAAAATGGGCTAGCGCTCAGGAATGAGCAGTTCTTC.

This clone was seen only a few times. The chain couples TRBV29-1 to TRBJ1-3; D not certain. Germline V gene data show CDR1 as SQVTM and CDR2 as ANQGSEA. This CDR3 spans 12 amino acids. Trimming cost V 4 bases and J 4 bases, with 8 bases left between them. CDR3 residues: CSVATVGNTIYF. CDR3 DNA sequence: TGCAGCGTTGCCACAGTAGGAAACACCATATATTTT.

This clone was recorded a few times. The V gene is TRBV15, the J gene TRBJ2-5; 14 bases line up with TRBD2. The CDR3 totals 17 residues. Trimming took 9 bases from V and 4 from J; bases not matched to a gene: 13. Germline CDR1 reads LNHNV; CDR2 reads YYDKDF (reference sequence). The CDR3 reads CATRLAGGVLARETQYF. In nucleotides, the CDR3 is TGTGCCACGAGACTAGCGGGAGGGGTTTTGGCAAGAGAGACCCAGTACTTC.

This clone was detected only a few times. This chain connects TRBV27 to TRBJ2-5; 14 nucleotides line up with TRBD2. The V and J ends lost 4 bases and 4 bases, in that order; junction bases with no gene match: 11. Per the germline V gene, CDR1 is MNHEY and CDR2 is SMNVEV (reference sequence). CDR3 length: 18 amino acids. Here the CDR3 DNA reads TGTGCCAGCAGTTCAAGACTAGCGGGAGGGCGGGGGCGAGAGACCCAGTACTTC. The encoded protein is CASSSRLAGGRGRETQYF.

The chain combines TRBV7-3 with TRBJ2-1, with 8 bases fitting TRBD2. The germline gives CDR1 SGHTA, CDR2 FQGTGA. The CDR3 runs to 14 residues. After removal of 0 bases from V and 12 bases from J, the junction contained 7 bases not matched to a gene. Here the CDR3 DNA reads TGTGCCAGCAGCTTAACAGGAGAGCGGGAGAGGCAGTTCTTC. This codes for CASSLTGERERQFF. Full variable domain (remainder filled in from reference TRBV7-3 and TRBJ2-1): GAGVSQTPSNKVTEKGKYVELRCDPISGHTALYWYRQSLGQGPEFLIYFQGTGAADDSGLPNDRFFAVRPEGSVSTLKIQRTERGDSAVYLCASSLTGERERQFFGPGTRLTVL.

This clone was seen a handful of times. The DNA for the CDR3 is TGCAGCGTTGAATGGGGGCGCAGGTCGCCTTCTGGCTACACCTTC. It is translated as CSVEWGRRSPSGYTF. This chain links TRBV29-1 with TRBJ1-2; possibly TRBD1 for D (6 bases). CDR1 and CDR2 (germline): SQVTM, ANQGSEA. The V end lost 2 bases, the J end lost 7 bases, and 20 bases lay between the germline ends. This CDR3 spans 15 amino acids.

The chain combines TRBV28 with TRBJ2-3; 7 nucleotides align to TRBD2. Germline V gives CDR1 MDHEN, CDR2 SYDVKM. V was pared by 7 bases and J by 2 bases, with 9 bases of the junction left unmatched. The CDR3 is 15 amino acids. CDR3 in DNA: TGTGCCAGCACAGAGACTAGCAGCCTCACAGATACGCAGTATTTT. Translating it yields CASTETSSLTDTQYF.

The chain joins TRBV11-2 to TRBJ2-5; 10 bases map to TRBD1. The CDR3 loop spans 15 amino acids. J lost 7 bases, V lost 6 bases, and 11 bases had no gene match. From germline, CDR1 is SGHAT and CDR2 FQNNGV. The CDR3 loop is CASRPAGTGVRTQYF. In DNA, the CDR3 is TGTGCCAGCAGGCCGGCCGGGACAGGGGTACGGACCCAGTACTTC.

This chain connects TRBV30 to TRBJ2-7; 7 nucleotides line up with TRBD1. The CDR3 sequence is 12 residues long. The germline gives CDR1 GTSNPN, CDR2 SVGIG (reference sequence). V gave up 3 bases and J gave up 2 bases; unmatched junction bases: 1. CDR3 region: CAWRQGAYEQYF. The CDR3 DNA reads as TGTGCCTGGAGGCAGGGGGCCTACGAGCAGTACTTC.

The chain is built from TRBV29-1 and TRBJ2-7; 8 nucleotides agree with TRBD1. The CDR3 has 14 amino acids. V lost 3 bases and J lost 6; bases outside the gene matches: 10. CDR1 is SQVTM and CDR2 is ANQGSEA in the germline V gene. CDR3 sequence reads: CSVDQYRGSAEQYV. The CDR3 DNA reads TGCAGCGTTGACCAGTACAGGGGGTCAGCCGAGCAGTACGTC.

The J gene is TRBJ2-3, the V gene TRBV2; the D is unclear. Per the germline V gene, CDR1 is SNHLY and CDR2 is FYNNEI. Trimming removed 1 base from V and 8 bases from J, with 10 bases in between. CDR3 length: 13 residues. The CDR3 DNA follows: TGTGCCAGCAGTGAAGTTCTAGACTCTACGCAGTATTTT. Amino acids: CASSEVLDSTQYF.

This clone was counted only a few times. The genes are TRBV2 and TRBJ2-5, with D unresolved. CDR3 length equals 12 residues. In germline, CDR1 is SNHLY, CDR2 FYNNEI. The V end lost 7 bases, the J end lost 1 base, and 7 bases lay between the germline ends. CDR3 bases: TGTGCCAGCAAAGAGGTCCAAGAGACCCAGTACTTC. Translating gives CASKEVQETQYF. The complete variable domain, with remaining parts taken from reference TRBV2 and TRBJ2-5, reads EPEVTQTPSHQVTQMGQEVILRCVPISNHLYFYWYRQILGQKVEFLVSFYNNEISEKSEIFDDQFSVERPDGSNFTLKIRSTKLEDSAMYFCASKEVQETQYFGPGTRLLVL.

This chain connects TRBV4-2 to TRBJ2-7, with 10 bases aligning to TRBD2. The J segment lost 5 bases and the V segment lost 1 base, leaving 11 bases of the junction unmatched. Per germline, CDR1 LGHNA and CDR2 YNFKEQ. The CDR3 covers 17 residues. The CDR3 DNA reads as TGTGCCAGCAGCCAAGTGGCGGGGTCTAGCGGGAGCCACGAGCAGTACTTC. Protein sequence: CASSQVAGSSGSHEQYF.

The chain employs TRBV5-1 and TRBJ2-7; 7 nucleotides line up with TRBD2. The germline V gene has CDR1 SGHRS and CDR2 YFSETQ. V was clipped by 6 bases and J by 2 bases; unmatched bases: 14. This CDR3 region has 16 residues. CDR3 residues: CASTLGGTYSTYEQYF. For the CDR3, the DNA is TGCGCCAGCACCCTGGGGGGGACTTACTCGACCTACGAGCAGTACTTC.

This chain uses TRBV7-9 with TRBJ2-1; 9 bases line up with TRBD1. CDR1 is SEHNR and CDR2 is FQNEAQ in the germline V gene (reference sequence). J lost 5 bases, V lost 1 base, and 12 bases had no gene match. The CDR3 runs 18 residues. The CDR3 here is CASSLGGRQGVIDNEQFF. Here the CDR3 DNA reads TGTGCCAGCAGCTTAGGGGGGCGACAGGGGGTTATCGACAATGAGCAGTTCTTC.

The chain carries TRBV11-3 and TRBJ2-5, with D possibly being TRBD1 (5 bases). Germline lookup yields CDR1 SGHNT and CDR2 YENEEA. There are 14 residues in the CDR3. Trimming pared 2 bases from V and 6 bases from J, leaving 13 bases between. CDR3 in amino acids: CASSLYWGPQTQYF. CDR3 nucleotides: TGTGCCAGCAGCTTATACTGGGGCCCACAGACCCAGTACTTC.

This clone was seen many times. J is TRBJ2-7 and V is TRBV30; 7 bases agree with TRBD2. Germline V gene sequence: CDR1 GTSNPN, CDR2 SVGIG (reference sequence). Unmatched junction bases numbered 5, after V lost 2 bases and J lost 4 bases. The CDR3 runs to 13 residues. The CDR3 DNA reads TGTGCCTGGAGTACGGGAGGAAGGTACGAGCAGTACGTC. Its translation: CAWSTGGRYEQYV.